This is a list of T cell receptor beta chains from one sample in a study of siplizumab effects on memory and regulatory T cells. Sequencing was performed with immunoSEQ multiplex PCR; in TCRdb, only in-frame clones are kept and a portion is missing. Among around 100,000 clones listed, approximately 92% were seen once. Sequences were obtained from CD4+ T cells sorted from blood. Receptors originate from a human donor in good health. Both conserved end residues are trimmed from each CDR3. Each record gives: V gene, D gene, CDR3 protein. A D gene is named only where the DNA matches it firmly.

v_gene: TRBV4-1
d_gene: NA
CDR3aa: ASSQRTEAKNIQY

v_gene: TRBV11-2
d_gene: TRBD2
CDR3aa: ASSLGGGLYNEQF

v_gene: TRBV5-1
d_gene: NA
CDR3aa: ASSLISGVDTEAF

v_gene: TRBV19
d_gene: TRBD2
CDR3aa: ASSPRGGSGADTQY

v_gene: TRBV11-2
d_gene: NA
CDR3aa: ASLGLLGVGGLF

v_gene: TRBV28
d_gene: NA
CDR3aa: ASSPGGGETGETQY

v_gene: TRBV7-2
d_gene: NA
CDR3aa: ASSFGGPSNQPQH

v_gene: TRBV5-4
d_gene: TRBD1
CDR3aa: ASRFTGGSEQF

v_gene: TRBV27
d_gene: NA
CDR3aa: ASSFARTYNEQF

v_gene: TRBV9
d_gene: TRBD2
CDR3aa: ASSVVAGGTDTQY

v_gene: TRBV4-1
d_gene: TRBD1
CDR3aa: ASSQLGQGSSYEQY

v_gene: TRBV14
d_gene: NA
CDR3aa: ASSQDLDRNYGYT

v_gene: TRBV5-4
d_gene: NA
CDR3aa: ASSPPRGLNTEAF

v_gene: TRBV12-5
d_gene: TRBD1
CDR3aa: ASGSGTGFRVNTEAF

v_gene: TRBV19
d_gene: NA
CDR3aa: ASSIEVRYQETQY

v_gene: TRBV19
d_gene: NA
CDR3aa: ASSIPGTPTNEKLF

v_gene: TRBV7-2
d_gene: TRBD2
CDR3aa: ASTKGLAGVQY